The rows below give T cell receptor beta chains drawn from one sample of a study of CD8 T cells in ankylosing spondylitis. A single record per CDR3 protein comes from TCRdb applying MiXCR to the 5' RACE reads. This sample has hundreds of thousands of distinct CDR3 sequences; roughly 20% occur once, and the top ten carry 3% to 4%. Sequences were obtained from blood, either unsorted or a sorted T cell fraction (not recorded which). All receptors come from a female donor with ankylosing spondylitis or in good health (not recorded which). CDR3s include the opening cysteine and the closing phenylalanine or tryptophan. D genes are given only for firm matches. The size entry is marked missing in some rows and otherwise reads once, few, many or a size class.

clone_size: many; j_call: TRBJ2-1; d_call: TRBD2; v_call: TRBV5-1; cdr3_aa: CASSLGPAGGNEQFF
clone_size: few; j_call: TRBJ2-7; d_call: -; v_call: TRBV4-3; cdr3_aa: CASSQGQAPSGFYEQYF
clone_size: few; j_call: TRBJ1-4; d_call: -; v_call: TRBV18; cdr3_aa: CASSPGLPDEKLFF
clone_size: -; j_call: TRBJ2-1; d_call: -; v_call: TRBV4-3; cdr3_aa: CASSPTHTRVEQFF
clone_size: -; j_call: TRBJ1-5; d_call: -; v_call: TRBV6-1; cdr3_aa: CASSQANSNQPQHF
clone_size: many; j_call: TRBJ1-1; d_call: -; v_call: TRBV6-1; cdr3_aa: CASSRGTNTEAFF
clone_size: -; j_call: TRBJ1-1; d_call: -; v_call: TRBV29-1; cdr3_aa: CSVGAGSYTEAFF
clone_size: -; j_call: TRBJ2-3; d_call: TRBD2; v_call: TRBV20-1; cdr3_aa: CSASPWGSGRIADTQYF
clone_size: few; j_call: TRBJ1-1; d_call: -; v_call: TRBV20-1; cdr3_aa: CSAKLQGSKAFF
clone_size: few; j_call: TRBJ2-7; d_call: TRBD2; v_call: TRBV12-3/TRBV12-4; cdr3_aa: CASSPRLARTYEQYF
clone_size: few; j_call: TRBJ1-2; d_call: -; v_call: TRBV29-1; cdr3_aa: CSVEQGLSYGYTF
clone_size: -; j_call: TRBJ2-6; d_call: TRBD2; v_call: TRBV15; cdr3_aa: CATSRGGRAGANVLTF
clone_size: few; j_call: TRBJ2-7; d_call: TRBD2; v_call: TRBV20-1; cdr3_aa: CSARGGLGLYEQYF
clone_size: -; j_call: TRBJ1-1; d_call: -; v_call: TRBV6-6; cdr3_aa: CASRLDRHTEAFF
clone_size: -; j_call: TRBJ2-3; d_call: -; v_call: TRBV7-2; cdr3_aa: CASSSDAGTDTQYF
clone_size: few; j_call: TRBJ1-5; d_call: -; v_call: TRBV6-2/TRBV6-3; cdr3_aa: CASSLDPYQPQHF
clone_size: -; j_call: TRBJ1-4; d_call: -; v_call: TRBV3-1; cdr3_aa: CASCQEGPTNEKLFF
clone_size: -; j_call: TRBJ2-3; d_call: -; v_call: TRBV5-5; cdr3_aa: CASSLDWGTDTQYF
clone_size: -; j_call: TRBJ1-3; d_call: -; v_call: TRBV6-1; cdr3_aa: CASSESTGPGGNTIYF
clone_size: -; j_call: TRBJ1-2; d_call: -; v_call: TRBV7-2; cdr3_aa: CASSLEQLYGYTF
clone_size: -; j_call: TRBJ2-7; d_call: -; v_call: TRBV4-3; cdr3_aa: CASSQGAERREQYF
clone_size: -; j_call: TRBJ2-1; d_call: TRBD2; v_call: TRBV10-3; cdr3_aa: CAISPAGGTYNEQFF
clone_size: few; j_call: TRBJ2-3; d_call: -; v_call: TRBV25-1; cdr3_aa: CASTGVEHTQYF
clone_size: -; j_call: TRBJ2-5; d_call: -; v_call: TRBV20-1; cdr3_aa: CSASGGIPETQYF
clone_size: -; j_call: TRBJ1-5; d_call: -; v_call: TRBV15; cdr3_aa: CATNDRTRSLSNQPQHF
clone_size: -; j_call: TRBJ2-1; d_call: -; v_call: TRBV19; cdr3_aa: CASSIGLVGSYNEQFF
clone_size: few; j_call: TRBJ2-1; d_call: -; v_call: TRBV7-3; cdr3_aa: CASSSGPDREQFF
clone_size: many; j_call: TRBJ1-3; d_call: -; v_call: TRBV10-3; cdr3_aa: CAISVIFGNTIYF
clone_size: -; j_call: TRBJ2-7; d_call: -; v_call: TRBV6-2/TRBV6-3; cdr3_aa: CASSPRRTGEQYF
clone_size: few; j_call: TRBJ2-2; d_call: -; v_call: TRBV28; cdr3_aa: CASSSRPGELFF
clone_size: -; j_call: TRBJ1-1; d_call: TRBD1; v_call: TRBV19; cdr3_aa: CASSRPIYRGRDTEAFF
clone_size: many; j_call: TRBJ2-1; d_call: TRBD2; v_call: TRBV11-2; cdr3_aa: CASSVAGLGVVEQFF
clone_size: -; j_call: TRBJ2-1; d_call: TRBD2; v_call: TRBV19; cdr3_aa: CASSMAAGGYYNEQFF
clone_size: many; j_call: TRBJ1-5; d_call: TRBD1; v_call: TRBV5-5; cdr3_aa: CASSSGTENQPQHF
clone_size: few; j_call: TRBJ1-1; d_call: TRBD1; v_call: TRBV6-1; cdr3_aa: CASTHQDRMNTEAFF
clone_size: -; j_call: TRBJ1-2; d_call: TRBD1; v_call: TRBV6-5; cdr3_aa: CASSYPRGGQSNYGYTF
clone_size: few; j_call: TRBJ2-3; d_call: -; v_call: TRBV6-5; cdr3_aa: CASSYFSEGDTQYF
clone_size: -; j_call: TRBJ2-1; d_call: -; v_call: TRBV5-1; cdr3_aa: CASSFSGNSQFF
clone_size: -; j_call: TRBJ2-2; d_call: -; v_call: TRBV20-1; cdr3_aa: CSASRGTKLFF
clone_size: -; j_call: TRBJ2-1; d_call: -; v_call: TRBV20-1; cdr3_aa: CSARVQQYEQFF
clone_size: few; j_call: TRBJ2-7; d_call: -; v_call: TRBV6-5; cdr3_aa: CASSYGQGSGEQYF
clone_size: -; j_call: TRBJ2-2; d_call: TRBD2; v_call: TRBV12-3/TRBV12-4; cdr3_aa: CASSLLAGAGELFF
clone_size: few; j_call: TRBJ2-1; d_call: -; v_call: TRBV27; cdr3_aa: CASSSQGLPYNEQFF
clone_size: -; j_call: TRBJ2-3; d_call: TRBD2; v_call: TRBV12-3/TRBV12-4; cdr3_aa: CASSFVGGGIMADTQYF
clone_size: -; j_call: TRBJ2-2; d_call: -; v_call: TRBV5-1; cdr3_aa: CASSLVKQTGELFF
clone_size: -; j_call: TRBJ1-1; d_call: -; v_call: TRBV12-3/TRBV12-4; cdr3_aa: CASSFTHLVGTEAFF
clone_size: -; j_call: TRBJ2-1; d_call: TRBD2; v_call: TRBV6-2/TRBV6-3; cdr3_aa: CASGLAGGGEQFF
clone_size: few; j_call: TRBJ1-4; d_call: -; v_call: TRBV7-9; cdr3_aa: CASSLVQGGNEKLFF
clone_size: many; j_call: TRBJ2-7; d_call: -; v_call: TRBV10-3; cdr3_aa: CAISDREYSEQYF
clone_size: once; j_call: TRBJ2-1; d_call: TRBD2; v_call: TRBV20-1; cdr3_aa: CSAPYSGRAYNEQFF
clone_size: -; j_call: TRBJ1-5; d_call: -; v_call: TRBV12-3/TRBV12-4; cdr3_aa: CASSRSDWTVSNQPQHF